Listed below are T cell receptor beta chains from one sample, sequenced in a study of PD-1 blockade in classical Hodgkin lymphoma. TCRdb's copy holds only in-frame clones and misses some; the assay was immunoSEQ multiplex PCR. The sample carries about 97,000 clones, approximately 88% recorded once. The specimen was peripheral blood mononuclear cells (PBMCs), collected at baseline. These receptors originate from a human donor with classical Hodgkin lymphoma. CDR3s include the opening cysteine and the closing phenylalanine or tryptophan. A D gene is named only where the DNA matches it firmly. Not all rows give a size; the values are once, few, many and, for expanded clones, a class.

d_gene: TRBD1
v_gene: TRBV7-2
abundance: .
j_gene: TRBJ2-5
CDR3nt: TGTGCCAGCAGCCTGGACAGGGGGGGGGAGACCCAGTACTTC
CDR3aa: CASSLDRGGETQYF

d_gene: .
v_gene: TRBV6-5
abundance: .
j_gene: TRBJ2-7
CDR3nt: TGTGCCAGCACGGCAGGGACCCCCTACGAGCAGTACTTC
CDR3aa: CASTAGTPYEQYF

d_gene: .
v_gene: TRBV6-5
abundance: .
j_gene: TRBJ1-4
CDR3nt: TGTGCCAGCAGGAGAACTTCAGATGAAAAACTGTTTTTT
CDR3aa: CASRRTSDEKLFF

d_gene: TRBD1
v_gene: TRBV5-1
abundance: .
j_gene: TRBJ2-5
CDR3nt: TGCGCCAGCAGCATGAGTCCCGGGACAGCGGAAGAGACCCAGTACTTC
CDR3aa: CASSMSPGTAEETQYF

d_gene: .
v_gene: TRBV30
abundance: .
j_gene: TRBJ1-3
CDR3nt: TGTGCCTGGAGTCTGGGGGCGAGGGGAAACACCATATATTTT
CDR3aa: CAWSLGARGNTIYF

d_gene: .
v_gene: TRBV4-2
abundance: .
j_gene: TRBJ2-7
CDR3nt: TGTGCCAGCAGCCAAGGGAACAGGGCCGAGCAGTACTTC
CDR3aa: CASSQGNRAEQYF

d_gene: TRBD1
v_gene: TRBV27
abundance: .
j_gene: TRBJ2-7
CDR3nt: TGTGCCAGCAGTGTACCGGGACAGGGACGAGACGAGCAGTACTTC
CDR3aa: CASSVPGQGRDEQYF

d_gene: .
v_gene: TRBV6-6
abundance: .
j_gene: TRBJ2-1
CDR3nt: TGTGCCAGCAGTTACTTTGCGGGCTCCTACAATGAGCAGTTCTTC
CDR3aa: CASSYFAGSYNEQFF

d_gene: .
v_gene: TRBV6-6
abundance: .
j_gene: TRBJ2-1
CDR3nt: TGTGCCAGCAGTCCTCCGACGTTAGTGCAGTTCTTC
CDR3aa: CASSPPTLVQFF

d_gene: .
v_gene: TRBV30
abundance: .
j_gene: TRBJ1-3
CDR3nt: TGTGCCTGGGGCCGGGGGGGCTCTGGAAACACCATATATTTT
CDR3aa: CAWGRGGSGNTIYF

d_gene: .
v_gene: TRBV28
abundance: .
j_gene: TRBJ1-5
CDR3nt: TGTGCCAGCAGGGGGTTGGGAGGGGAGTGGCAGCCCCAGCATTTT
CDR3aa: CASRGLGGEWQPQHF

d_gene: .
v_gene: TRBV7-9
abundance: .
j_gene: TRBJ1-4
CDR3nt: TGTGCCAGCAACCAAATTTTTAATGAAAAACTGTTTTTT
CDR3aa: CASNQIFNEKLFF

d_gene: TRBD1
v_gene: TRBV5-1
abundance: few
j_gene: TRBJ2-7
CDR3nt: TGCGCCAGCAGCTTCCGGGACAGGGGGTACGACGAGCAGTACTTC
CDR3aa: CASSFRDRGYDEQYF

d_gene: .
v_gene: TRBV19
abundance: .
j_gene: TRBJ2-5
CDR3nt: TGTGCCAGTAGTATAAAACCCCAGACGGGGACCCAGTACTTC
CDR3aa: CASSIKPQTGTQYF

d_gene: .
v_gene: TRBV5-8
abundance: .
j_gene: TRBJ2-7
CDR3nt: TGTGCCAGCAGCTTTGGGTTTTCTCGAGCCTACGAGCAGTACTTC
CDR3aa: CASSFGFSRAYEQYF

d_gene: .
v_gene: TRBV6-5
abundance: .
j_gene: TRBJ2-1
CDR3nt: TGTGCCAGCAGTTCCCCCCCCAGGGAGCAGTTCTTC
CDR3aa: CASSSPPREQFF

d_gene: TRBD1
v_gene: TRBV2
abundance: .
j_gene: TRBJ1-1
CDR3nt: TGTGCCAGCAGCAGGACAGGGCTGGGCACTGAAGCTTTCTTT
CDR3aa: CASSRTGLGTEAFF

d_gene: .
v_gene: TRBV15
abundance: .
j_gene: TRBJ2-1
CDR3nt: TGTGCCACCAGCACCAGCGGAGGGTACAATGAGCAGTTCTTC
CDR3aa: CATSTSGGYNEQFF

d_gene: .
v_gene: TRBV28
abundance: .
j_gene: TRBJ1-5
CDR3nt: TGTGCCAGCAGTCCGCCAGGGGCAGGCAATCAGCCCCAGCATTTT
CDR3aa: CASSPPGAGNQPQHF

d_gene: TRBD1
v_gene: TRBV19
abundance: .
j_gene: TRBJ1-2
CDR3nt: TGTGCCAGTAGACCGCAGGGGGGTTTCTATGGCTACACCTTC
CDR3aa: CASRPQGGFYGYTF